This T cell receptor beta chain stems from a study of blood T cells in healthy people across ages. The overall study: Per every two T cells, about one barcoded beta molecule was captured by template switching.

CDR1 SNHLY and CDR2 FYNNEI come from the germline V gene. Trimming took off 2 bases at V and 5 bases at J, with 13 bases between the two ends. The CDR3 covers 14 residues. The use of a sample-barcoded 5' primer and a J-beta primer mix characterized a second PCR of about 7 to 12 cycles. MiXCR, run by TCRdb on the 5' RACE reads, gives a single entry per CDR3 protein. The data show around 800,000 distinct CDR3 sequences, roughly 24% seen once. This clonotype turned up a few times. These data also featured in a second study, about T cells of mothers and their children. That source reports: Roughly 6 children, together with their three healthy Caucasian mothers, made up the donors. Mothers and children who were related shared slightly more overlap than unrelated pairs, but not significantly more. There was no detection of any persistent microchimeric T cell clones.

The sample comprised blood. The receptor was derived from a boy between 5 and 17 years old in good health. The chain uses TRBV2 and TRBJ2-7; D is uncertain. As DNA, the CDR3 is TGTGCCAGCAGTGAAATGAGTTGGGGAAACGAGCAGTACTTC. The encoded protein is CASSEMSWGNEQYF.